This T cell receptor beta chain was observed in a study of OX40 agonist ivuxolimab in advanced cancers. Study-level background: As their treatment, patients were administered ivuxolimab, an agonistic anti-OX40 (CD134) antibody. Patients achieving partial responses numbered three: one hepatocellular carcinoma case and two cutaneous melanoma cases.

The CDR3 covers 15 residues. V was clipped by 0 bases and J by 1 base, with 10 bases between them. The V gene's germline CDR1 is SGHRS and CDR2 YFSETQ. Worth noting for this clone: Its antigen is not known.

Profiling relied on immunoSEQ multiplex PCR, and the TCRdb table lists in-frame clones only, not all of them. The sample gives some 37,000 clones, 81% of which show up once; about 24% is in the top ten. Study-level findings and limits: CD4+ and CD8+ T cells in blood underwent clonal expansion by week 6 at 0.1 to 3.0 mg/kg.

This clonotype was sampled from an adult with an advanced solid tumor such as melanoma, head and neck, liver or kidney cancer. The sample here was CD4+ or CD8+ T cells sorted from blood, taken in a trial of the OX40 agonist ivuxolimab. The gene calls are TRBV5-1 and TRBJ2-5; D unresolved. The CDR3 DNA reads TGCGCCAGCAGCTTGGTAGGGTCTATCCAAGAGACCCAGTACTTC. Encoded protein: CASSLVGSIQETQYF.